This T cell receptor beta chain was obtained from a study of PD-1 blockade in classical Hodgkin lymphoma. Only in-frame clones appear in the TCRdb table, and some are missing; sequencing was by immunoSEQ multiplex PCR. Of 70,000 or so clones listed, under 95% are singletons. Findings of the study overall: Diminished baseline TCR diversity has been reported in newly diagnosed patients relative to healthy donors. Later analyses included only patients treated at least 1 year post-ASCT. CD4+ TCR diversity, unlike CD8+, climbed significantly by C4D1.

Germline V gene data show CDR1 as SGHTA and CDR2 as FQGNSA. V shed 3 bases and J shed 0 bases, with 9 bases lying between them. There are 15 residues in the CDR3. With respect to this clone: Its target is not known.

Every single patient, without exception, relapsed after autologous stem cell transplantation, and brentuximab vedotin exposure varied. Complete response, partial response or progressive disease constituted the best response categories observed. This TCR came from a human donor with classical Hodgkin lymphoma. The material sequenced was peripheral blood mononuclear cells (PBMCs), taken at baseline. The chain combines TRBV7-2 with TRBJ1-3, with unresolved D. In DNA, the CDR3 is TGTGCCAGCAGCTTCTCTGATGGCTCTGGAAACACCATATATTTT. Its translation is CASSFSDGSGNTIYF.